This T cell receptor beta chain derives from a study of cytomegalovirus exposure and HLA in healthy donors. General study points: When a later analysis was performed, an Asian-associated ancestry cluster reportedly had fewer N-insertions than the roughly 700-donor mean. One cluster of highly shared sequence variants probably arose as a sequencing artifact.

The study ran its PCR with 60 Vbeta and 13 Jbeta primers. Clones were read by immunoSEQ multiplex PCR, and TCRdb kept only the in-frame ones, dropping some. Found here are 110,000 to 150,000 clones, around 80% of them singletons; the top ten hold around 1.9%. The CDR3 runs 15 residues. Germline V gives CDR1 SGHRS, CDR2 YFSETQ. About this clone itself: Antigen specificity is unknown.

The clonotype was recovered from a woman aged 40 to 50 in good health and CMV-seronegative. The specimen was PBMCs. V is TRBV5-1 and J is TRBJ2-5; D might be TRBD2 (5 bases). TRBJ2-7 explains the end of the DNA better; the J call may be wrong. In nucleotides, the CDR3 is TGCGCCAGCCAGAACCTACTAGGGAATTCCTACGAGCAGTACTTC. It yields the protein CASQNLLGNSYEQYF.